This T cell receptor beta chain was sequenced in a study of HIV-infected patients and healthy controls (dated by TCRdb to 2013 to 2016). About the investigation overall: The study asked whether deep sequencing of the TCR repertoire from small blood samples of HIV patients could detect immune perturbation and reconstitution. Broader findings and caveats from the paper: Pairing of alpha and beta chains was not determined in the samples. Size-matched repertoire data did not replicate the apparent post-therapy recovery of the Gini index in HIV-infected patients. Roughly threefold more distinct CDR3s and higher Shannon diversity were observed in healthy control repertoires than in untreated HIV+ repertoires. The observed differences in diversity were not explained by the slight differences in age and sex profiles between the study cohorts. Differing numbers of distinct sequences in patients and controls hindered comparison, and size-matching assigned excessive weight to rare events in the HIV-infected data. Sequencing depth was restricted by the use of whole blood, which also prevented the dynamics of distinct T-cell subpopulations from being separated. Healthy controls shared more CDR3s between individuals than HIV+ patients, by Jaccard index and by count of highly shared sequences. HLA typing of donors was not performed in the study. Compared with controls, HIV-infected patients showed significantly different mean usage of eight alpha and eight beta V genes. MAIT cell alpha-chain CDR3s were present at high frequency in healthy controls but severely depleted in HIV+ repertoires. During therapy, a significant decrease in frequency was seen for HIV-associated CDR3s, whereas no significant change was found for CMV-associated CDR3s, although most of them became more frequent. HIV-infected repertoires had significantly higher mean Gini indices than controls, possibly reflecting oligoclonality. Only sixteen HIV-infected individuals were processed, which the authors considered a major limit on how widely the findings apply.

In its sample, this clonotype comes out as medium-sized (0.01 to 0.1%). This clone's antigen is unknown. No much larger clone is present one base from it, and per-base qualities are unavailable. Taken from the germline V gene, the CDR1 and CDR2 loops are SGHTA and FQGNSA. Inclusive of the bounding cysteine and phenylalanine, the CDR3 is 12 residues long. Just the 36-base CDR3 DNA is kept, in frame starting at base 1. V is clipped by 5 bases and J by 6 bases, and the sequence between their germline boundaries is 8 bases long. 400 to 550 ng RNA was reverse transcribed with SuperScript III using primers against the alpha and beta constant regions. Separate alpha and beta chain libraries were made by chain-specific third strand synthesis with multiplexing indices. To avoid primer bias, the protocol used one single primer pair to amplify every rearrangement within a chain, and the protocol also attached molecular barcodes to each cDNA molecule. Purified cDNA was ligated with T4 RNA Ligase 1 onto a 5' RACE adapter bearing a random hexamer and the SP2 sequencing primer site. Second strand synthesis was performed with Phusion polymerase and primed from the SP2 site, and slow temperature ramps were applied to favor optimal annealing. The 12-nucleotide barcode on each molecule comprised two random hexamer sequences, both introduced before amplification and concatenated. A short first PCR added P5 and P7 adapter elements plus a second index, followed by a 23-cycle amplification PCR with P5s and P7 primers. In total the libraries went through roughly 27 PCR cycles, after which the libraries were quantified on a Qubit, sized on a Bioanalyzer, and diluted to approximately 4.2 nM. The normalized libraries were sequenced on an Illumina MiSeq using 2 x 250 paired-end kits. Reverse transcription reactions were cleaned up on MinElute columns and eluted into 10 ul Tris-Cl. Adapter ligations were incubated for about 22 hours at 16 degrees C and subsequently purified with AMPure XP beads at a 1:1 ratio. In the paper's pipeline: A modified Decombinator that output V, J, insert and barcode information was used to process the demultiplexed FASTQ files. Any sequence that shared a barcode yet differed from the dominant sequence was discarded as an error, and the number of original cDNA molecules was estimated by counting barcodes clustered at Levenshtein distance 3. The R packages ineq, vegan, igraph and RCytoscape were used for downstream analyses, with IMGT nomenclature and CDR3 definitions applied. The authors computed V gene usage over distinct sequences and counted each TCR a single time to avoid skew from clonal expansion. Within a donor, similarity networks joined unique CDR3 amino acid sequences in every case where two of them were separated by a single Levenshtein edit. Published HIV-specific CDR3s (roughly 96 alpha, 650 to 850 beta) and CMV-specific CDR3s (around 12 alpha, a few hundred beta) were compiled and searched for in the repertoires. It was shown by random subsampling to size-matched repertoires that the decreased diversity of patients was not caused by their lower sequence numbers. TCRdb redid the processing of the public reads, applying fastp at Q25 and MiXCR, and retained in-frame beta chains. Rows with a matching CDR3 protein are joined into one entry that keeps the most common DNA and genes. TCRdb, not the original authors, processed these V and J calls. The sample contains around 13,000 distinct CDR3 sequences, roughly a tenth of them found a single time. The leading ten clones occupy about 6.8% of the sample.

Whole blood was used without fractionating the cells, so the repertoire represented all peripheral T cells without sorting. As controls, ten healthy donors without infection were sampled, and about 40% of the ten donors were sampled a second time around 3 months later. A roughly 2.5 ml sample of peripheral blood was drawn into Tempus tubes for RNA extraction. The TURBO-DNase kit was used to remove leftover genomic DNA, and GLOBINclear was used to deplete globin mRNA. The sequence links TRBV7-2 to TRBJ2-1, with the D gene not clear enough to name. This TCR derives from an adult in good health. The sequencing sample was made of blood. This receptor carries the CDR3 CASSPQRNEQFF. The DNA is TGTGCCAGCAGCCCCCAGCGCAATGAGCAGTTCTTC.